The T cell receptor (beta chain) described here comes from a study of OX40 agonist ivuxolimab in advanced cancers. The overall study: At roughly 80% male, the cohort had a mean age of around 56 years, ranging from roughly 23 to 80.

This table comes from immunoSEQ multiplex PCR, and its TCRdb copy is limited to in-frame clones, with some not included. The sample records approximately 89,000 clones, approximately 86% being singletons. The sample consisted of CD4+ or CD8+ T cells sorted from blood, taken in a trial of the OX40 agonist ivuxolimab. The sequence was obtained from an adult with an advanced solid tumor such as melanoma, head and neck, liver or kidney cancer.

The CDR3 protein is CASSEREGASVTEAFF. CDR3 DNA: TGCGCCAGCAGTGAGAGGGAGGGGGCGTCCGTCACTGAAGCTTTCTTT. This rearrangement joins TRBV10-1 to TRBJ1-1, with 7 bases lining up with TRBD1. Germline values: CDR1 WNHNN, CDR2 SYGVQD (reference sequence). The CDR3 runs to 16 residues. The trim removed 2 bases at V and 4 bases at J, leaving 10 bases unmatched.